This TCR beta chain was sequenced for a study of cytomegalovirus exposure and HLA in healthy donors. Looking at the study overall: Later, an analysis reported that the approximately 120 validation repertoires had used the same platform as the approximately 660 first-cohort repertoires.

The CDR3 has 15 amino acids. The germline gives CDR1 MNHEY, CDR2 SMNVEV (reference sequence). The ends were cut back, 6 bases at V and 4 bases at J, with 18 bases in the middle. The repertoire was sequenced with immunoSEQ multiplex PCR; TCRdb's copy has only in-frame clones and lacks some. There are 100,000 to 150,000 clones in the sample; approximately 89% occur only once, and over 3% lies in the top ten. This clone was observed once. This chain connects TRBV27 to TRBJ1-1; a weak D match, TRBD1 (6 bases). The sequence came from a man aged 25 to 40 in good health and CMV-seronegative. Sequencing input: PBMCs. CDR3 bases: TGTGCCAGCAGGAGGGGGTCGGTCGGAGGCACTGAAGCTTTCTTT. Encoded protein: CASRRGSVGGTEAFF.